This T cell receptor beta chain was observed in a study of blood T cell repertoires in COVID-19. Method: immunoSEQ multiplex PCR; TCRdb's copy keeps in-frame clones and lacks some. The sample shows 25,000 to 30,000 clones, approximately 80% of them seen only once. The clonotype was recovered from a man older than 75 with active or convalescent COVID-19. The sequencing input was peripheral blood.

The CDR3 spells CASSSSGDPSNEQFF. Here the CDR3 DNA reads TGTGCTAGTTCATCCAGCGGAGACCCCTCCAATGAGCAGTTCTTC. V usage is TRBV12-5 and J usage is TRBJ2-1, with TRBD2 as a possible D gene (5 bases). The CDR3 is made up of 15 amino acids. Germline loops: CDR1 LGHNT, CDR2 FRNRAP. The V and J ends lost 8 bases and 6 bases respectively, with 20 bases between them.